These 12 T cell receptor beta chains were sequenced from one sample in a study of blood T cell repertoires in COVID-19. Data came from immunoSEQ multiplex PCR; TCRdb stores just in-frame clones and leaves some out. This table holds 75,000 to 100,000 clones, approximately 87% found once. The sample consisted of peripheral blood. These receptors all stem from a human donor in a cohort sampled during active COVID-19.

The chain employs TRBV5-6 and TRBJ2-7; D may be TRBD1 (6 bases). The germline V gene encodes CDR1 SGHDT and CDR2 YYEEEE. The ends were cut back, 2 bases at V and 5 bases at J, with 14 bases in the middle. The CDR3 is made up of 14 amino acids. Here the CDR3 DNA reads TGTGCCAGCAGCTTAACCAGGGGCAGGGACGAGCAGTACTTC. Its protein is CASSLTRGRDEQYF.

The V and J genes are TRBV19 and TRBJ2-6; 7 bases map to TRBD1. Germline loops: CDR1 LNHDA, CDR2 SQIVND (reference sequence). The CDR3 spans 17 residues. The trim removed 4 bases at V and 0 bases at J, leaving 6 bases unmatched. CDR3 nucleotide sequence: TGTGCCAGTAGTAGACAGGGCTTAGACTCTGGGGCCAACGTCCTGACTTTC. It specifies CASSRQGLDSGANVLTF.

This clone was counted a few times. The CDR3 protein is CAWATRENQPQHF. DNA for the CDR3: TGTGCCTGGGCGACACGAGAAAATCAGCCCCAGCATTTT. This chain joins TRBV30 and TRBJ1-5, with D hard to call. From germline, CDR1 is GTSNPN and CDR2 SVGIG (reference sequence). Trimming pared 5 bases from V and 4 bases from J, leaving 12 bases between. This CDR3 has 13 amino acids.

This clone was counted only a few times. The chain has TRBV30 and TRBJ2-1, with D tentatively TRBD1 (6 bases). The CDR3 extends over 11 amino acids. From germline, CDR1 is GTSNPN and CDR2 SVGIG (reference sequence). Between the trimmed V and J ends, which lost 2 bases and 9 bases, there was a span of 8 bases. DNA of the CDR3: TGTGCCTGGAGTATAGGGGGTGAGCAGTTCTTC. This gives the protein CAWSIGGEQFF.

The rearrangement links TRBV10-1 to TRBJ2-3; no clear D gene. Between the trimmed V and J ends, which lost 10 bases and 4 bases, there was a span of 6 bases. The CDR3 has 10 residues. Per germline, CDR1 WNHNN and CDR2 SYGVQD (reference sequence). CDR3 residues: CANRADTQYF. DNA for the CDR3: TGCGCCAACCGAGCAGATACGCAGTATTTT.

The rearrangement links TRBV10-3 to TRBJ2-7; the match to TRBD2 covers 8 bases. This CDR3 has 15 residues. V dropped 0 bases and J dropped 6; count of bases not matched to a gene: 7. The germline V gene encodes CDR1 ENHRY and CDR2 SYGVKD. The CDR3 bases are TGTGCCATCAGTGAGTCCGGACTAGCTAGGGGCGAGCAGTACTTC. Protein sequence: CAISESGLARGEQYF.

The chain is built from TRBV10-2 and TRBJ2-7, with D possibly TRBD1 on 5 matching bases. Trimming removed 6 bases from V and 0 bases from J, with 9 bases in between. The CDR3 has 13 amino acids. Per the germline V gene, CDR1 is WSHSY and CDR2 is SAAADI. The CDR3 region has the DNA TGCGCCAGCAGCATAGGGGACTCCTACGAGCAGTACTTC. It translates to CASSIGDSYEQYF.

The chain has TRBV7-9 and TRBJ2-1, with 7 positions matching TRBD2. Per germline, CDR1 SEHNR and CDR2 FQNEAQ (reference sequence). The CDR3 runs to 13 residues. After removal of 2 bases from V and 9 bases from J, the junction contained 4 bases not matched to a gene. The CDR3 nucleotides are TGTGCCAGCAGCTTAACTAGCGCCCGTGAGCAGTTCTTC. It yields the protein CASSLTSAREQFF.

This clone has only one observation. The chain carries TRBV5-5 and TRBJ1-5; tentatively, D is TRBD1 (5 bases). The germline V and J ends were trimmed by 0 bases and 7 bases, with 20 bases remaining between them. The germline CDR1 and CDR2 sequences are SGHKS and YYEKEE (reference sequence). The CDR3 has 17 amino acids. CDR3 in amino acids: CASSLDFSGLPSQPQHF. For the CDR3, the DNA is TGTGCCAGCAGCTTGGATTTCTCGGGACTGCCGAGCCAGCCCCAGCATTTT.

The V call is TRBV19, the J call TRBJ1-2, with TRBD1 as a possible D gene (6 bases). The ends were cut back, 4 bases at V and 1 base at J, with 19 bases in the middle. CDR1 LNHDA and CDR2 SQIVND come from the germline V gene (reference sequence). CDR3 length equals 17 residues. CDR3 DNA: TGTGCCAGTAGTACTCCCGCCGGGACAACTTTTAACTATGGCTACACCTTC. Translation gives CASSTPAGTTFNYGYTF.

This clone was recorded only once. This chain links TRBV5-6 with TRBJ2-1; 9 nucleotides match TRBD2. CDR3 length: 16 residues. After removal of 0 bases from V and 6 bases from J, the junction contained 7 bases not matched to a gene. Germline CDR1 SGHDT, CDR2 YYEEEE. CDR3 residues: CASSLETGLAANEQFF. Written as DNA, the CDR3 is TGTGCCAGCAGCTTGGAAACGGGACTAGCTGCCAATGAGCAGTTCTTC.

Here the CDR3 reads CASSSPTSGSNGNEQFF. For the CDR3, the DNA is TGCGCCAGCAGCTCCCCAACCAGCGGGAGCAACGGGAATGAGCAGTTCTTC. The chain couples TRBV5-1 to TRBJ2-1; 8 bases are a match to TRBD2. The CDR3 is 17 residues long. V dropped 3 bases and J dropped 7; count of bases not matched to a gene: 15. CDR1 is SGHRS, CDR2 YFSETQ, per germline.